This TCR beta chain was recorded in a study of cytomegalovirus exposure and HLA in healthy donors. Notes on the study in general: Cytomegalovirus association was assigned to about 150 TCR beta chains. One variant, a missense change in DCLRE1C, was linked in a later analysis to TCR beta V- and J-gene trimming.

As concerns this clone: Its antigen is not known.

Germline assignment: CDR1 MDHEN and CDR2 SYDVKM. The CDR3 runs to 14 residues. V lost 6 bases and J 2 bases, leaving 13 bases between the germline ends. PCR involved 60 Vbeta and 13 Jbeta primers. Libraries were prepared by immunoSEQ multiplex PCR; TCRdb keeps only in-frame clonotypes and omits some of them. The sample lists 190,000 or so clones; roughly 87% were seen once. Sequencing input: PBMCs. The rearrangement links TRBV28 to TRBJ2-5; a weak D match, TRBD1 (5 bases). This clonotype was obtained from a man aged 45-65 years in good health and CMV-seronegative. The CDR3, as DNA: TGTGCCAGCAGGAGGACAAATTCTCAAGAGACCCAGTACTTC. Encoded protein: CASRRTNSQETQYF.